These 21 T cell receptor beta chains share one sample of origin, sequenced in a study of regulatory T cells in long-lasting Graves disease. According to the study, TCR beta libraries were built with iRepertoire HTBI primers and CDR3-region Arm-PCR. TCRdb re-derived calls from the multiplex PCR reads in MiXCR, one entry per CDR3 protein. This table has over 300,000 distinct CDR3 sequences, around a sixth appearing once. Described time point: newly diagnosed GD, antithyroid drugs for less than 3 months. With RNA extracted from PBMCs as input, the TCR library was made. Sequenced here: peripheral blood mononuclear cells (PBMCs), sampled at new diagnosis, from a patient treated with antithyroid drugs. The receptors here all came from a female donor with Graves disease.

The chain joins TRBV6-2 or TRBV6-3 to TRBJ1-3; maybe TRBD1 (6 bases). The CDR3 contains 17 residues. Germline V lookup: CDR1 MNHEY, CDR2 SVGEGT. Trimming took off 6 bases at V and 0 bases at J, with 18 bases between the two ends. For the CDR3, the DNA is TGTGCCAGCAGCTATCGGTGGGGGGCGAGCTCTGGAAACACCATATATTTT. Protein sequence: CASSYRWGASSGNTIYF.

In this sample, this clonotype turned up many times. The chain recombines TRBV11-1 with TRBJ2-7; 7 bases agree with TRBD1. Germline V gene sequence: CDR1 SGHAT, CDR2 FQDESV (reference sequence). The CDR3 covers 15 residues. Trimming cost V 5 bases and J 5 bases; bases outside gene matches: 12. Here the CDR3 reads CASSAHRGTADEQYF. CDR3 bases: TGTGCCAGCAGCGCTCACAGGGGAACGGCGGACGAGCAGTACTTC.

This clonotype was seen a handful of times. The chain joins TRBV4-3 to TRBJ1-5; no clear D. Germline V gene lookup returns CDR1 LGHNA and CDR2 YSLEER. CDR3 size: 16 residues. The V end lost 2 bases, the J end lost 2 bases, and 13 bases lay between the germline ends. The CDR3 nucleotides are TGCGCCAGCAGCCAACTACTGGGAACGGGCAATCAGCCCCAGCATTTT. Translated, it gives CASSQLLGTGNQPQHF.

A note on this clonotype: At one boundary the junction diverges from the germline segment, which might be a read error. The gene calls are TRBV28 and TRBJ1-1; D is uncertain. Germline CDR1 reads MDHEN; CDR2 reads SYDVKM. This CDR3 spans 14 amino acids. The CDR3: CAISSPLGGTEAFF. CDR3 DNA: TGTGCCATCAGTTCCCCCTTGGGAGGCACTGAAGCTTTCTTT.

Many counts were recorded for this clonotype. This chain uses TRBV2 with TRBJ2-3; D gene ambiguous. Trimming left V 6 bases short and J 0 bases short, with 10 bases between. The CDR3 runs 14 residues. Germline V gives CDR1 SNHLY, CDR2 FYNNEI. The CDR3 region is CASRPDGSTDTQYF. CDR3 nucleotides: TGTGCCAGCAGGCCTGACGGAAGCACAGATACGCAGTATTTT.

This clonotype was recorded at least ten times. The chain joins TRBV5-6 to TRBJ1-2; 9 nucleotides match TRBD1. Germline lookup yields CDR1 SGHDT and CDR2 YYEEEE. This CDR3 has 14 amino acids. Trimming took 4 bases from V and 6 from J; bases not matched to a gene: 7. CDR3 amino acids: CASSPDGTGNGYTF. In DNA form, the CDR3 reads TGTGCCAGCAGCCCGGATGGGACAGGGAATGGCTACACCTTC.

This clonotype occurred many times. The gene calls are TRBV20-1 and TRBJ1-5, with D perhaps TRBD1 (5 bases). The CDR3 is 15 amino acids. CDR1 DFQATT and CDR2 SNEGSKA come from the germline V gene (reference sequence). Trimming took 3 bases from V and 7 from J, leaving 19 bases between them. Written as DNA, the CDR3 is TGCAGTGCTAGCCGATCGACAGTCCGGCGACAGCCCCAGCATTTT. Translating gives CSASRSTVRRQPQHF.

This clonotype has a count of ten or more. The chain is built from TRBV28 and TRBJ1-2; TRBD1 matches at 10 bases. Looked up from germline, CDR1 is MDHEN and CDR2 is SYDVKM. The CDR3 covers 16 residues. The trim removed 4 bases at V and 7 bases at J, leaving 12 bases unmatched. The CDR3 spells CASSSTGGAVAVGYTF. DNA for the CDR3: TGTGCCAGCAGTTCGACAGGGGGCGCCGTGGCAGTTGGCTACACCTTC.

J is TRBJ2-2 and V is TRBV13; D tentatively reads TRBD1 or TRBD2 (5 bases each). V dropped 3 bases and J dropped 4 bases, with 15 bases sitting between them. The germline CDR1 and CDR2 sequences are PRHDT and FYEKMQ (reference sequence). The CDR3 covers 16 residues. The CDR3: CASSLGDHHTTGELFF. The CDR3, as DNA: TGTGCCAGCAGCTTGGGGGACCACCATACCACCGGGGAGCTGTTTTTT. Full variable domain (remainder filled in from reference TRBV13 and TRBJ2-2): AAGVIQSPRHLIKEKRETATLKCYPIPRHDTVYWYQQGPGQDPQFLISFYEKMQSDKGSIPDRFSAQQFSDYHSELNMSSLELGDSALYFCASSLGDHHTTGELFFGEGSRLTVL.

As concerns this clonotype: A much larger clone lies a single base off, so this may be a read error. The conserved final phenylalanine or tryptophan is absent from the CDR3, which likely points to a read error. The chain employs TRBV28 and TRBJ1-1; D gene uncertain. Between the trimmed V and J ends, which lost 1 base and 10 bases, there was a span of 10 bases. Per the germline V gene, CDR1 is MDHEN and CDR2 is SYDVKM. This CDR3 has 12 residues. In DNA, the CDR3 is TGTGCCAGCAGTTTATCTTCGGACGGAGCTTTCATT. This encodes CASSLSSDGAFI.

This clonotype came up a few times. This chain uses TRBV6-1 with TRBJ1-1; possibly TRBD1 for D (5 bases). The CDR3 spans 12 residues. Trimming cost V 3 bases and J 8 bases, with 10 bases left between them. The germline V gene has CDR1 MNHNS and CDR2 SASEGT. The CDR3 loop is CASSDYRGEAFF. CDR3 sequence (DNA): TGTGCCAGCAGTGACTACCGGGGGGAAGCTTTCTTT.

The genes are TRBV6-1 and TRBJ1-5, with D hard to call. This CDR3 is built from 15 residues. With 6 bases removed from V and 2 bases from J, the gap between germline ends came to 14 bases. Germline CDR1 reads MNHNS; CDR2 reads SASEGT. The CDR3 region has the DNA TGTGCCAGCAGCCCGGAGCAAAGGGGCAATCAGCCCCAGCATTTT. Protein sequence: CASSPEQRGNQPQHF.

J is TRBJ1-3 and V is TRBV12-3 or TRBV12-4; perhaps TRBD1 as D (6 bases). The CDR3 is 16 residues long. V was clipped by 5 bases and J by 0 bases, with 14 bases between them. CDR3 coding DNA: TGTGCCAGCAGTCGCGTACACAGGGTCTCTGGAAACACCATATATTTT. Translated, it gives CASSRVHRVSGNTIYF.

With regard to this clonotype: A junction boundary mismatches the germline segment, possibly from a read error. The genes are TRBV6-2 or TRBV6-3 and TRBJ2-7; possible D gene TRBD2, 5 bases. The length of the CDR3 is 14 residues. The germline CDR1 and CDR2 sequences are MNHEY and SVGEGT. For the CDR3, the DNA is TGTGCCATCAGTGACCCCGGGTCCGGGGACGAGCAGTACTTC. This codes for CAISDPGSGDEQYF.

This clonotype was recorded at least ten times. The J gene is TRBJ2-1, the V gene TRBV19; a possible D gene is TRBD2 (5 bases). The length of the CDR3 is 16 residues. Germline-derived CDR1 and CDR2 are LNHDA and SQIVND (reference sequence). The V gene lost 2 bases and the J gene lost 0 bases, with 11 bases spanning the gap. The CDR3 protein is CASSISDFSSYNEQFF. CDR3 DNA: TGTGCCAGTAGTATATCGGACTTTAGCTCCTACAATGAGCAGTTCTTC.

In this sample, this clonotype turned up a few times. V usage is TRBV5-1 and J usage is TRBJ2-1, with 8 bases lining up with TRBD2. Germline CDR1 and CDR2: SGHRS and YFSETQ. This CDR3 has 16 amino acids. V lost 0 bases to trimming and J lost 3 bases; unmatched junction nucleotides: 5. In DNA, the CDR3 is TGCGCCAGCAGCTTGGTCCAGCGGGGGAACTACAATGAGCAGTTCTTC. This gives the protein CASSLVQRGNYNEQFF.

This clonotype occurred many times. The rearrangement joins TRBV27 to TRBJ2-5; 12 bases line up with TRBD2. V was pared by 5 bases and J by 4 bases, with 11 bases of the junction left unmatched. The CDR3 runs to 17 residues. The germline V gene encodes CDR1 MNHEY and CDR2 SMNVEV (reference sequence). This CDR3 reads CASSPRLAGGPRETQYF. CDR3 in DNA: TGTGCCAGCAGTCCTAGGCTAGCGGGAGGGCCTAGAGAGACCCAGTACTTC.

DNA for the CDR3: TGTGCCAGCAGTCCCGGGACTAGGATCACCGGGGAGCTGTTTTTT. Amino acid sequence: CASSPGTRITGELFF. This chain joins TRBV7-9 and TRBJ2-2; the match to TRBD2 covers 8 bases. The CDR3 consists of 15 residues. V dropped 6 bases and J dropped 4; count of bases not matched to a gene: 7. Germline V gives CDR1 SEHNR, CDR2 FQNEAQ (reference sequence).

In its sample, this clonotype was seen many times. This chain connects TRBV6-2 or TRBV6-3 to TRBJ1-2; no definite D call. Germline V gene lookup returns CDR1 MNHEY and CDR2 SVGEGT. The CDR3 has 15 amino acids. Trimming pared 5 bases from V and 1 base from J, leaving 14 bases between. The CDR3 sequence: CASSRSAEFNYGYTF. The CDR3 DNA reads TGTGCCAGCAGTCGCTCAGCAGAGTTTAACTATGGCTACACCTTC.

This clonotype was recorded a few times. The chain is built from TRBV6-2 or TRBV6-3 and TRBJ2-5, with 12 bases aligning to TRBD2. The junction had 3 bases not matched to a gene; V was cut back by 5 bases and J by 2 bases. CDR3 length equals 15 residues. Germline V lookup: CDR1 MNHEY, CDR2 SVGEGT. CDR3 in amino acids: CASSQTSGGQETQYF. The CDR3 coding sequence is TGTGCCAGCAGTCAGACTAGCGGGGGACAAGAGACCCAGTACTTC.

This clonotype appeared many times. The CDR3 reads CASHAETQYF. The CDR3 DNA reads as TGTGCCAGCCACGCGGAGACCCAGTACTTC. This chain uses TRBV2 with TRBJ2-5; no firm D call. Trimming left V 8 bases short and J 5 bases short, with 6 bases between. The germline gives CDR1 SNHLY, CDR2 FYNNEI. The CDR3 runs to 10 residues.